The clone carrying this T cell receptor beta chain was seen more than once but under ten times. The target antigen is unknown. The PCR ran on 60 Vbeta and 13 Jbeta primers. This table comes from immunoSEQ multiplex PCR, and its TCRdb copy is limited to in-frame clones, with some not included. The table shows approximately 150,000 clones, with more than 65% occurring only once. The data belong to a study of cytomegalovirus exposure and HLA in healthy donors. Findings and caveats of the study: DRB1 had the most TCR associations and HLA-C the fewest, a later analysis found, with rates varying by HLA locus. A few of the chains that were CMV-associated were confirmed in vitro to be specific for CMV antigens. A later analysis appeared to link common viral pathogens to several of the most significant clusters.

CDR1 LGHNA and CDR2 YNFKEQ come from the germline V gene. Trimming took 2 bases from V and 2 from J; bases not matched to a gene: 6. The CDR3 extends over 16 amino acids. The clonotype originates from a man aged 50-59 years in good health and CMV-seropositive. The V and J genes are TRBV4-2 and TRBJ2-1; TRBD2 matches 7 bases. Sequencing used PBMCs. The CDR3 protein is CASSQLSGPTYNEQFF. The CDR3 nucleotides read TGTGCCAGCAGCCAACTTAGCGGGCCGACCTACAATGAGCAGTTCTTC.